This T cell receptor (beta chain) was observed in a study of CD8 T cells in ankylosing spondylitis. Findings and caveats of the study: One TCR beta motif, made up of about 8 highly homologous variants, appeared characteristic of ankylosing spondylitis blood. Earlier authors reported some of these motif variants in reactive arthritis synovial fluid and blood. Reportedly, disease-linked clones are significantly enriched in ankylosing spondylitis patients' matched synovial fluid.

Quantitative 5'-RACE with molecular barcodes produced the TCR beta libraries. Via MiXCR, TCRdb re-called the 5' RACE reads, giving one row per CDR3 protein. This sample has 700,000 or so distinct CDR3 sequences, with roughly 19% found just once. The germline V and J ends were trimmed by 2 bases and 7 bases, with 10 bases remaining between them. Germline CDR1 SGHDT, CDR2 YYEEEE. The CDR3 runs 14 residues. This clonotype was seen a few times. What it recognizes is unknown. This chain connects TRBV5-6 to TRBJ1-6, with unresolved D. The sample taken for sequencing was blood, either unsorted or a sorted T cell fraction (not recorded which). This TCR was recovered from a male donor with ankylosing spondylitis. This CDR3 reads CASSFSKPNSPLHF. In nucleotides, the CDR3 is TGTGCCAGCAGCTTTTCTAAACCCAATTCACCCCTCCACTTT.